The T cell receptor beta chain described here comes from a study of blood T cell repertoires in COVID-19 (dated by TCRdb to about 2020). Turning to the overall study: Samples covering the acute and convalescent phases of COVID-19 were provided by collaborators in the United States, Italy and Spain. Deeply sampled blood TCRbeta repertoires from subjects exposed to, actively infected with, or recovered from COVID-19 were included in the dataset. The repertoires were released in a freely available public database intended as a resource for research on the immune response to SARS-CoV-2. The prospective study material was composed of cDNA or gDNA derived from T cells, B-cell-depleted T cells, or PBMCs. HLA class I and class II types, where available, came from metadata supplied by the sample provider rather than from assay-based typing. Samples were obtained from the ongoing ImmuneRACE study (first 160 participants) and from 1,254 subjects provided by 6 global collaborators. A de-identified subject ID, COVID-19 status, age in years and sex were almost always included in the sample metadata. On the study overall, not on this receptor specifically: The amount of clinical and demographic metadata varied by source and participant and was provided uncurated.

Whole blood was collected in K2EDTA tubes by collaborating institutions according to the institutions' own protocols. For TCRbeta analysis, collaborators shipped samples in one of three forms: frozen whole blood, isolated PBMCs, or DNA extracted from either of those sample types. The immunoSEQ Assay, a bias-controlled multiplex PCR, was used to amplify TCRbeta CDR3 regions from genomic DNA. The published analysis was carried out like this. Nucleated cell counts per sample were estimated from amplification of reference gene primers within the assay. To quantify the absolute abundance of each unique TCRbeta CDR3 rearrangement, sequence reads were collapsed and filtered. For each sample, productive Simpson clonality was calculated as the square root of Simpson's diversity index across productive rearrangements. In TCRdb, the immuneACCESS table is reduced to in-frame sequences with V and J assigned. These tables do not hold every clone; where another copy was compared, an unresolved V gene accounts for under half, and the others remain unexplained. That table furnishes V, J and clone size, whereas the DNA furnished D and trimming. For this sample the table gives roughly 130,000 clones, of which more than 80% were detected only once. The ten largest clones take up over 9% of the sample.

Details on this clone: Its antigen target is currently unknown. Nothing much larger sits one base from this clone, and base qualities are not available.

V and J lose 10 bases and 8 bases, and a span of 14 bases separates them. Looking up the germline V gene (reference sequence) yields CDR1 LGHDT and CDR2 YNNKEL. The CDR3 goes from the cysteine to the phenylalanine over 11 residues. Just the 33-base CDR3 DNA is kept, in frame starting at base 1. The chain uses TRBV3-1 (or the pseudogene TRBV3-2) and TRBJ1-2; no D gene can be assigned with confidence. Material for sequencing was peripheral blood. This clonotype originated in a woman aged 55-69 years with acute or convalescent COVID-19. The CDR3 reads CATFSEAGYTF. Read as DNA, the sequence is TGTGCCACTTTTTCGGAAGCGGGCTACACCTTC.